This T cell receptor beta chain was profiled in a study of T-cell memory formation after mild COVID-19. Study-level background: Among the donors, TCR clusters were largely specific to each donor.

Only a few counts were recorded for this clonotype. Employing constant-segment primers, 5'RACE generated TCR alpha and TCR beta cDNA libraries bearing sample barcodes and UMIs. TCRdb re-analysed the 5' RACE reads in MiXCR, keeping a single row per CDR3 protein. The table lists hundreds of thousands of distinct CDR3 sequences, approximately 18% of them singletons, with about 12% in the top ten. Deletions cut 8 bases from V and 10 bases from J, with 17 bases between. The CDR3 has 13 amino acids. Germline V gives CDR1 SGHVS, CDR2 FQNEAQ. The clonotype originates from an adult woman who had mild COVID-19 (a few samples of this study predate the infection). Cell type and time point are not known. This chain connects TRBV7-8 to TRBJ2-2; weak D call: TRBD2 (6 bases). The sample comprised PBMCs or a T cell subset sorted from them (not recorded which). The CDR3 loop is CASGGWGNQELFF. CDR3 DNA sequence: TGTGCCAGCGGGGGGTGGGGCAACCAGGAGCTGTTTTTT.